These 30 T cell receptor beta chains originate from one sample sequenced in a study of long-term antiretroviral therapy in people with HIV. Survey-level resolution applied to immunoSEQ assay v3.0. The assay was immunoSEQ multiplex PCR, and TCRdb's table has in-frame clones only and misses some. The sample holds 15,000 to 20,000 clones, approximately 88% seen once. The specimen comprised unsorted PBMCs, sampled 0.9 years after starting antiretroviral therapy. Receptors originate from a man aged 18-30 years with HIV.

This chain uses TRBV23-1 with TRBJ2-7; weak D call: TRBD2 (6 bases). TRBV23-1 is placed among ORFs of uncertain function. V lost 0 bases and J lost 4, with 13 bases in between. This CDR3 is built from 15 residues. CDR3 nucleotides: TGCGCCAGCAGTCAATCCACCGACGGGGGATACGAGCAGTACGTC. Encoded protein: CASSQSTDGGYEQYV.

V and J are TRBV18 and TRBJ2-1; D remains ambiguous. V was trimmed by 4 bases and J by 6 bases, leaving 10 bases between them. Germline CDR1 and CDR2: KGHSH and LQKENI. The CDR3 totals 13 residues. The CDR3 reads CASSQTISNEQFF. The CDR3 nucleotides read TGTGCCAGCTCACAGACAATCTCCAATGAGCAGTTCTTC.

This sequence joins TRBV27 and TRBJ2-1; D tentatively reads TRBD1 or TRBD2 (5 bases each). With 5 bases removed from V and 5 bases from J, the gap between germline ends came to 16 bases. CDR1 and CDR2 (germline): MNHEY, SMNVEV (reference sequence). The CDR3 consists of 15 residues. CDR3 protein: CASSGYGTRNNEQFF. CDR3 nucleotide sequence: TGTGCCAGCAGTGGGTACGGGACGAGAAACAATGAGCAGTTCTTC.

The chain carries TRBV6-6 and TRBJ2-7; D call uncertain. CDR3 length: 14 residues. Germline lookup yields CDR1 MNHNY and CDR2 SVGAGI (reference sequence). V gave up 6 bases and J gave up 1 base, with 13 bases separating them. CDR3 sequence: CASSTKPESYEQYF. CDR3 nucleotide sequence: TGTGCCAGCAGCACTAAGCCCGAATCCTACGAGCAGTACTTC.

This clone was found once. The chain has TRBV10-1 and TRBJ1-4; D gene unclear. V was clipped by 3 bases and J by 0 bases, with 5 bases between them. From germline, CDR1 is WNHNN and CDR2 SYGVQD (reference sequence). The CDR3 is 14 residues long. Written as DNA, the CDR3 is TGCGCCAGCAGTGAAGGGACAACTAATGAAAAACTGTTTTTT. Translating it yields CASSEGTTNEKLFF.

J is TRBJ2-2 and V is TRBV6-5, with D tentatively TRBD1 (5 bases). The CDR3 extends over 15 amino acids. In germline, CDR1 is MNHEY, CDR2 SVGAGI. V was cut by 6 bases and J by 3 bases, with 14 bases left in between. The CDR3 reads CASRNQGMHTGELFF. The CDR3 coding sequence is TGTGCCAGCAGGAACCAGGGTATGCACACCGGGGAGCTGTTTTTT.

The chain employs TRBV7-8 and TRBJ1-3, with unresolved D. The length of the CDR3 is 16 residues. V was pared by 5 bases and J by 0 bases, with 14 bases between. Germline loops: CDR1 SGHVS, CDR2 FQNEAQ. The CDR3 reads CASSGHSVNSGNTIYF. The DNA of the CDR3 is TGTGCCAGCAGCGGGCACAGCGTTAACTCTGGAAACACCATATATTTT.

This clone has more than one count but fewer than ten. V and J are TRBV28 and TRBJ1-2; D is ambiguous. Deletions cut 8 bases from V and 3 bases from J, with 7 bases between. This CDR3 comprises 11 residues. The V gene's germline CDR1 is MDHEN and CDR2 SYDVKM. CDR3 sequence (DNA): TGTGCCAGCGGACCAGACTATGGCTACACCTTC. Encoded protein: CASGPDYGYTF.

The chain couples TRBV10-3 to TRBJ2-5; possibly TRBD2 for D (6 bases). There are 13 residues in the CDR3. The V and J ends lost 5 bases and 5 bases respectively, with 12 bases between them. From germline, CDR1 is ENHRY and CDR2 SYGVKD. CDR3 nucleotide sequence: TGTGCCATCAGTAAGGCGGGGTTGGAGACCCAGTACTTC. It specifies CAISKAGLETQYF.

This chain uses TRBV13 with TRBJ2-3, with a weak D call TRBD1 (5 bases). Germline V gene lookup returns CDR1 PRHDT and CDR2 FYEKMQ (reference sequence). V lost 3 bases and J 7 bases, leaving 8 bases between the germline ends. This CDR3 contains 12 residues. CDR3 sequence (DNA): TGTGCCAGCAGCTTGGGGCCATATACGCAGTATTTT. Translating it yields CASSLGPYTQYF.

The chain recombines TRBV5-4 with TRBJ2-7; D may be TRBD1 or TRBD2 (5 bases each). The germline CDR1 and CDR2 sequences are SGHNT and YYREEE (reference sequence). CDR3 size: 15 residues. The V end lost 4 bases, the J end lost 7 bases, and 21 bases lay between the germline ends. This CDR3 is CASSTSRDAALEQYF. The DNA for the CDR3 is TGTGCCAGCAGCACAAGCCGGGACGCCGCTTTAGAGCAGTACTTC.

The CDR3 sequence: CASSIRGQYSPLHF. The DNA of the CDR3 is TGTGCCAGTAGTATCAGGGGGCAATATTCACCCCTCCACTTT. This chain joins TRBV19 and TRBJ1-6; 8 nucleotides match TRBD1. In germline, CDR1 is LNHDA, CDR2 SQIVND (reference sequence). Losses at the gene ends were 3 bases for V and 8 bases for J; bases not matched to a gene: 3. There are 14 residues in the CDR3.

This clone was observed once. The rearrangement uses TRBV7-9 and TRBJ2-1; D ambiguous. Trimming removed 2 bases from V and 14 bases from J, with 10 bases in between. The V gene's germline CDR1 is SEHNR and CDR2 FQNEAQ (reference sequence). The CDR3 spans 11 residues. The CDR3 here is CASSLYTGEFF. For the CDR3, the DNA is TGTGCCAGCAGCTTATACACCGGAGAGTTCTTC.

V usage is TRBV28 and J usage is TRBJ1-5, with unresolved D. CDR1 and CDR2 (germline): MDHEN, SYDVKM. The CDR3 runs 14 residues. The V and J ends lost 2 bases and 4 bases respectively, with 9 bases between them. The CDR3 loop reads CASSLPDSNQPQHF. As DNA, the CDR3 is TGTGCCAGCAGTTTACCGGACTCTAATCAGCCCCAGCATTTT.

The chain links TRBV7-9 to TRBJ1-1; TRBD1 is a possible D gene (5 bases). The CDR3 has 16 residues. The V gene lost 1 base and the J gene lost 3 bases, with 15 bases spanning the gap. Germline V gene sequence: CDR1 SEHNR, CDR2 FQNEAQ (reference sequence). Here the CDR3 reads CASSLGPDIGDTEAFF. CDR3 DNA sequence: TGTGCCAGCAGCTTAGGTCCGGACATAGGAGACACTGAAGCTTTCTTT.

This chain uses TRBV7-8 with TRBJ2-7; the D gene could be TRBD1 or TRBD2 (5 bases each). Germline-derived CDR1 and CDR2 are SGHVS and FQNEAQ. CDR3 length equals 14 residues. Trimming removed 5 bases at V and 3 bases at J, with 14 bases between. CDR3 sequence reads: CASSIPGRHYEQYV. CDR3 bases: TGTGCCAGCAGCATCCCGGGACGGCACTACGAGCAGTACGTC.

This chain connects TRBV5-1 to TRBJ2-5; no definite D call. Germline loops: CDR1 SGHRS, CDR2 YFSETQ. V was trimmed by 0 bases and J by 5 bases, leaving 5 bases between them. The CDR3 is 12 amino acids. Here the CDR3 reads CASSLVGETQYF. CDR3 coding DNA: TGCGCCAGCAGCTTGGTTGGGGAGACCCAGTACTTC.

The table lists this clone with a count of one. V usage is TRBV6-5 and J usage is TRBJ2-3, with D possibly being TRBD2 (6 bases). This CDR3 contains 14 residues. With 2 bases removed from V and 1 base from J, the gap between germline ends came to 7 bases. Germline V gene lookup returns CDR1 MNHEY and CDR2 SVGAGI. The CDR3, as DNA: TGTGCCAGCAGTTACAGGGAGGGCACAGATACGCAGTATTTT. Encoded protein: CASSYREGTDTQYF.

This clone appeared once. CDR3 in DNA: TGTGCCAGCAGTTTCGCGGGGGCCTATGGCTACACCTTC. This translates into CASSFAGAYGYTF. This rearrangement joins TRBV27 to TRBJ1-2; D might be TRBD1 (6 bases). This CDR3 spans 13 amino acids. Germline CDR1 is MNHEY and CDR2 is SMNVEV (reference sequence). V was pared by 3 bases and J by 4 bases, with 9 bases between.

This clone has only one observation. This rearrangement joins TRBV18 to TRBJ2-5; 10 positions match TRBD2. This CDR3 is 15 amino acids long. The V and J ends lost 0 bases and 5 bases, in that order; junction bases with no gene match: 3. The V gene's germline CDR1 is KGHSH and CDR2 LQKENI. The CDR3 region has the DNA TGTGCCAGCTCACCACCTCCTAGCGGGGGTGAGACCCAGTACTTC. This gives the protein CASSPPPSGGETQYF. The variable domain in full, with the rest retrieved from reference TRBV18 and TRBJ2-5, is NAGVMQNPRHLVRRRGQEARLRCSPMKGHSHVYWYRQLPEEGLKFMVYLQKENIIDESGMPKERFSAEFPKEGPSILRIQQVVRGDSAAYFCASSPPPSGGETQYFGPGTRLLVL.

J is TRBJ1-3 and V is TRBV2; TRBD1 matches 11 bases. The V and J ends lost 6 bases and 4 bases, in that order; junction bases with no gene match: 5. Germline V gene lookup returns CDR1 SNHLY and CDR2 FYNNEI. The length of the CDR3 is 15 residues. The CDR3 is CASRDRGLGGNTIYF. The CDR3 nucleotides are TGTGCCAGCAGGGACAGGGGGCTAGGGGGAAACACCATATATTTT. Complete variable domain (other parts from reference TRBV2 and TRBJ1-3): EPEVTQTPSHQVTQMGQEVILRCVPISNHLYFYWYRQILGQKVEFLVSFYNNEISEKSEIFDDQFSVERPDGSNFTLKIRSTKLEDSAMYFCASRDRGLGGNTIYFGEGSWLTVV.

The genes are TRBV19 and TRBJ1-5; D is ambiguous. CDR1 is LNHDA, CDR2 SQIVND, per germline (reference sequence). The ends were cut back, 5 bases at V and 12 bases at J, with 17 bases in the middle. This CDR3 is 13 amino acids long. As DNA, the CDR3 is TGTGCCAGTAGTTACCCAGCTGAGGATCGCCAGCATTTT. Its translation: CASSYPAEDRQHF.

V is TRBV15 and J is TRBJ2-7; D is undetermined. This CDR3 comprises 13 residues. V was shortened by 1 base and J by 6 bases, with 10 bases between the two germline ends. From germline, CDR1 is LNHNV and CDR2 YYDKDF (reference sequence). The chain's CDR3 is CATSRGEWSEQYF. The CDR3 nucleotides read TGTGCCACCAGCAGAGGGGAATGGTCCGAGCAGTACTTC.

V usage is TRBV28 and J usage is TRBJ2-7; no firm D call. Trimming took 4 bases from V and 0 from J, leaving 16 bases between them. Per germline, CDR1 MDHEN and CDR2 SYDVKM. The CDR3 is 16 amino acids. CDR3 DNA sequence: TGTGCCAGCAGTTCTATGAGTGCACCTCACTCCTACGAGCAGTACTTC. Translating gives CASSSMSAPHSYEQYF. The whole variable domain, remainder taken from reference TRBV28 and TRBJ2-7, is DVKVTQSSRYLVKRTGEKVFLECVQDMDHENMFWYRQDPGLGLRLIYFSYDVKMKEKGDIPEGYSVSREKKERFSLILESASTNQTSMYLCASSSMSAPHSYEQYFGPGTRLTVT.

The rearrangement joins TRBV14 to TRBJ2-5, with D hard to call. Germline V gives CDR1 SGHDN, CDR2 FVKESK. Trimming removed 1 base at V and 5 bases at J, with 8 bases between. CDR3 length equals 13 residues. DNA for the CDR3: TGTGCCAGCAGCCAAGTAACGGACGAGACCCAGTACTTC. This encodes CASSQVTDETQYF. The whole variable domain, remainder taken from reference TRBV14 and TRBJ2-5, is EAGVTQFPSHSVIEKGQTVTLRCDPISGHDNLYWYRRVMGKEIKFLLHFVKESKQDESGMPNNRFLAERTGGTYSTLKVQPAELEDSGVYFCASSQVTDETQYFGPGTRLLVL.

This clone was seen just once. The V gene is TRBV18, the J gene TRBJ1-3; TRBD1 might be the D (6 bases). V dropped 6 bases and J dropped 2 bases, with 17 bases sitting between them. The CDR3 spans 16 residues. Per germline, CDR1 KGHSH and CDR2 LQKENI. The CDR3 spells CASSPTNTGTGNTIYF. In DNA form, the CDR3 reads TGTGCCAGCTCGCCAACTAATACAGGGACTGGAAACACCATATATTTT.

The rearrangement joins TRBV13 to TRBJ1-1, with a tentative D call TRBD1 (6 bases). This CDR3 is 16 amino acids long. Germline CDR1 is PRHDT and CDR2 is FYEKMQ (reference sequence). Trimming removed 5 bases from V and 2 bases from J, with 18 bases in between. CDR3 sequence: CASSESGKGGNTEAFF. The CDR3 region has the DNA TGTGCCAGCAGCGAATCAGGGAAAGGGGGAAACACTGAAGCTTTCTTT.

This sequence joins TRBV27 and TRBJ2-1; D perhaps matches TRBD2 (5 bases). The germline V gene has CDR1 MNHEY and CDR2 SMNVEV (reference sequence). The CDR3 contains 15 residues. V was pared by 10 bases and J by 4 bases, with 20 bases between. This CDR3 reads CATRTTSSLYNEQFF. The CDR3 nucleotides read TGTGCCACCCGAACCACTAGTTCCCTTTACAATGAGCAGTTCTTC.

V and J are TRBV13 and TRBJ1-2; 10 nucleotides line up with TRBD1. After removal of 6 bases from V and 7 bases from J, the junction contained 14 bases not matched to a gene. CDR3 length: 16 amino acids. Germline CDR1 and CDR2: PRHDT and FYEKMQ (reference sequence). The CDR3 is CASSFISGQGTIGYTF. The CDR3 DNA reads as TGTGCCAGCAGTTTCATCTCGGGACAGGGGACGATTGGCTACACCTTC.

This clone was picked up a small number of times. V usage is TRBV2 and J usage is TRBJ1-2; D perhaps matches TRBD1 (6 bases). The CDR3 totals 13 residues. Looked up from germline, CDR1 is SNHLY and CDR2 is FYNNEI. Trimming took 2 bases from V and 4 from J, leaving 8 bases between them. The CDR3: CASSERQAYGYTF. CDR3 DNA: TGTGCCAGCAGTGAAAGACAGGCCTATGGCTACACCTTC.